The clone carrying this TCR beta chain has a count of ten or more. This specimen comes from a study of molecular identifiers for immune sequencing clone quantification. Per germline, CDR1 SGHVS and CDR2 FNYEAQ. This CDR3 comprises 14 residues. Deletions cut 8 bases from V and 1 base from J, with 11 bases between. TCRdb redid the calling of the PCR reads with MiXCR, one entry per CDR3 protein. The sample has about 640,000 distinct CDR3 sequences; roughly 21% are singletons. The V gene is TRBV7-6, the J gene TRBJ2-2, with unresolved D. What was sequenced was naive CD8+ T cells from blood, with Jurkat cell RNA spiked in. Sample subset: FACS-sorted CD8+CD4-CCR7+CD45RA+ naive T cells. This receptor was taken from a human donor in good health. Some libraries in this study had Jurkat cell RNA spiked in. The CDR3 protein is CASSGRWNTGELFF. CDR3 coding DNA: TGTGCCAGCTCTGGACGCTGGAACACCGGGGAGCTGTTTTTT.